This TCR beta chain was captured in a study of shared clonotypes between healthy human individuals. Study details: CD4 naive and CD4 memory each took three plates per donor, while CD8 naive took two and CD8 memory one.

The CDR3 covers 14 residues. Per germline, CDR1 MNHNS and CDR2 SASEGT. Trimming removed 2 bases at V and 5 bases at J, with 12 bases between. Findings of the study overall: Blood was the only sampled material, and tissue repertoires likely differ. Against clonotypes common to all four donors, non-shared ones had lower generation probabilities.

As regards this clone: The target antigen is unknown.

Genomic DNA from each subset was divided evenly over several immunoSEQ plates. Measured with immunoSEQ multiplex PCR; TCRdb has only the in-frame clones, and not every one. The sample has approximately 2,000,000 clones, under 95% seen once. The TCR comes from a young man in good health. Some clones in this sample may be carry-over from other donors' samples. V usage is TRBV6-1 and J usage is TRBJ1-2, with D hard to call. Sequencing used naive CD4+ T cells from PBMCs. Indicated subset: CD45RA+ positively selected. For the CDR3, the DNA is TGTGCCAGCAGTGAACCTGGGAGTCGTTATGGCTACACCTTC. Its translation is CASSEPGSRYGYTF.